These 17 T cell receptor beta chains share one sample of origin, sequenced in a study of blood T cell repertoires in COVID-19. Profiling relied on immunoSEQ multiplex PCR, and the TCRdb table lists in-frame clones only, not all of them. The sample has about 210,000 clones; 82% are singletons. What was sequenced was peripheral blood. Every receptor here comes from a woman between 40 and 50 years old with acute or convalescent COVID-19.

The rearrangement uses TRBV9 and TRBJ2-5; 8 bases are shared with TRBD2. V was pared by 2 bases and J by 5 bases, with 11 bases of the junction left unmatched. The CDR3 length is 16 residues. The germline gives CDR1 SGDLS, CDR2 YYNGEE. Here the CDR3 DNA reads TGTGCCAGCAGCGTTTTCTTAGCGGGATCGGGGGAGACCCAGTACTTC. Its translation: CASSVFLAGSGETQYF.

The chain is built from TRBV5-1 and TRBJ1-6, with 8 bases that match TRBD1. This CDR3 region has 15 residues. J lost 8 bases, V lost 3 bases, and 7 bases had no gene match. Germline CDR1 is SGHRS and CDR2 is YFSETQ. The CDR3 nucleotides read TGCGCCAGCAGCTCCGGGACAGGCGGTGATTCACCCCTCCACTTT. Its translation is CASSSGTGGDSPLHF. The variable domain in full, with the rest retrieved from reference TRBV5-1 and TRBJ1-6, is KAGVTQTPRYLIKTRGQQVTLSCSPISGHRSVSWYQQTPGQGLQFLFEYFSETQRNKGNFPGRFSGRQFSNSRSEMNVSTLELGDSALYLCASSSGTGGDSPLHFGNGTRLTVT.

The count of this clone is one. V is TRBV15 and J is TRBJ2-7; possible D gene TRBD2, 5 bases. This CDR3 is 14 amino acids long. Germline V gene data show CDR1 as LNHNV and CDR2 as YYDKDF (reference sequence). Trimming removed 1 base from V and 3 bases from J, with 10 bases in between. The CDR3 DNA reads TGTGCCACCAGCAGAGCGGTAGCGATCTACGAGCAGTACTTC. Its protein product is CATSRAVAIYEQYF.

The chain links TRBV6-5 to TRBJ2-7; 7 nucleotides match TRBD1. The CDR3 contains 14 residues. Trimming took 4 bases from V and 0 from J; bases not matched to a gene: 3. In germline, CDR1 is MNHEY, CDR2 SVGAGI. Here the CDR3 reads CASSSGQVSYEQYF. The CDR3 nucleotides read TGTGCCAGCAGTTCAGGACAGGTCTCCTACGAGCAGTACTTC.

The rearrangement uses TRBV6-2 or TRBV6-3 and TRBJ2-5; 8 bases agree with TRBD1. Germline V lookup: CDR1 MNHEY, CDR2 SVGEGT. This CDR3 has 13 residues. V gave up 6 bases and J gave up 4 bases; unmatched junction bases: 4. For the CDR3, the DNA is TGTGCCAGCAGATACAGGGGGTTAGAGACCCAGTACTTC. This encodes CASRYRGLETQYF.

The CDR3, as DNA: TGTGCCAGCATTAAGGACAGGACCACCTACGAGCAGTACTTC. The encoded protein is CASIKDRTTYEQYF. The chain joins TRBV2 to TRBJ2-7, with 7 positions matching TRBD1. The CDR3 sequence is 14 residues long. Germline CDR1 SNHLY, CDR2 FYNNEI. Trimming cost V 7 bases and J 2 bases; bases outside gene matches: 8.

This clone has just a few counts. Here the CDR3 reads CASSPDRLSYGYTF. CDR3 sequence (DNA): TGTGCCAGCAGCCCGGACAGGCTTTCCTATGGCTACACCTTC. This chain connects TRBV6-4 to TRBJ1-2, with 7 nucleotides matching TRBD1. Germline V gene lookup returns CDR1 MRHNA and CDR2 SNTAGT. The ends lost 6 bases at V and 4 bases at J; junction bases unmatched: 8. The CDR3 is 14 residues long.

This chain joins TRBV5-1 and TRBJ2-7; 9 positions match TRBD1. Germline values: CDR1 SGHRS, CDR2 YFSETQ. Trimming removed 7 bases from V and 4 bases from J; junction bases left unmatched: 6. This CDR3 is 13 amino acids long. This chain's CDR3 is CASGRDRVYEQYF. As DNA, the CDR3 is TGCGCCAGCGGCCGGGACAGGGTATACGAGCAGTACTTC.

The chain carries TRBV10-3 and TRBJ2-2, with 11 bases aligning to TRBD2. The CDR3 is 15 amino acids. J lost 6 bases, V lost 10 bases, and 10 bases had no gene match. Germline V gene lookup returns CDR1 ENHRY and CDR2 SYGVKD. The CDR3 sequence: CATLGTSGLAGELFF. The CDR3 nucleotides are TGTGCCACCCTGGGGACTAGCGGACTAGCCGGGGAGCTGTTTTTT.

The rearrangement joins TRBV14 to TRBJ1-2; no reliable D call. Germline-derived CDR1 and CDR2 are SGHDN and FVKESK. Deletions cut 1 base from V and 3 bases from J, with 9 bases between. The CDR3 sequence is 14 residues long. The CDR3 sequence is CASSQGMRDYGYTF. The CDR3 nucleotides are TGTGCCAGCAGCCAAGGCATGAGAGACTATGGCTACACCTTC.

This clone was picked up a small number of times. CDR3 protein: CASSTGTLDEQYF. CDR3 sequence (DNA): TGTGCCAGCAGCACCGGGACACTAGACGAGCAGTACTTC. The chain recombines TRBV7-9 with TRBJ2-7; D is possibly TRBD1 (6 bases). The CDR3 has 13 amino acids. Trimming left V 5 bases short and J 5 bases short, with 13 bases between. Germline-derived CDR1 and CDR2 are SEHNR and FQNEAQ (reference sequence).

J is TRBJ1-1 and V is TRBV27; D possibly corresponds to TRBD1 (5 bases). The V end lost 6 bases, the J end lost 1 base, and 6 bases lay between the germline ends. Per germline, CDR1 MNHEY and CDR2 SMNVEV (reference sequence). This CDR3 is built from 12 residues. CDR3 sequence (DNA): TGTGCCAGCAGGGGGCGGAACACTGAAGCTTTCTTT. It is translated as CASRGRNTEAFF.

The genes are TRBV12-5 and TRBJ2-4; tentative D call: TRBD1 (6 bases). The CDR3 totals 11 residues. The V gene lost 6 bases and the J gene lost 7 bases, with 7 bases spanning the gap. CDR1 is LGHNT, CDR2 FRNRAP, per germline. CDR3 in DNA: TGTGCTAGTGGCCAGGGGAACATTCAGTACTTC. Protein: CASGQGNIQYF.

The CDR3 reads CASKWTGEYEQYF. The CDR3 DNA reads TGTGCCAGCAAATGGACAGGAGAATACGAGCAGTACTTC. The J gene is TRBJ2-7, the V gene TRBV2, with 7 bases that match TRBD1. Per the germline V gene, CDR1 is SNHLY and CDR2 is FYNNEI. V lost 7 bases and J lost 4; bases outside the gene matches: 7. This CDR3 contains 13 residues.

The CDR3 reads CASSFLGQGYTF. The CDR3 DNA is TGCGCCAGCAGCTTCCTAGGACAGGGCTACACCTTC. The J gene is TRBJ1-2, the V gene TRBV5-1; weak D call: TRBD1 (6 bases). Germline values: CDR1 SGHRS, CDR2 YFSETQ. Trimming removed 2 bases from V and 8 bases from J, with 10 bases in between. The CDR3 is made up of 12 amino acids.

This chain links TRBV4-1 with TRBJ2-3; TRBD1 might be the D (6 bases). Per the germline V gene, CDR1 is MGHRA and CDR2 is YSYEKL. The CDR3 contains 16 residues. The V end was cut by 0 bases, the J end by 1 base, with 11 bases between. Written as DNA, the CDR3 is TGCGCCAGCAGCCAAGATCCGACAGGTCGCACAGATACGCAGTATTTT. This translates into CASSQDPTGRTDTQYF.

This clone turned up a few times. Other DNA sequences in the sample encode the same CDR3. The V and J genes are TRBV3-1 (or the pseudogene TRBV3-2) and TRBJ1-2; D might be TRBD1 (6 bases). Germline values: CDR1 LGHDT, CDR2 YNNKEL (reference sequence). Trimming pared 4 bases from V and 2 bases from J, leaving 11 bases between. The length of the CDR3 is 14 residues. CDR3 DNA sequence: TGTGCCAGCAGCCCACGACAGGCCAACTATGGCTACACCTTC. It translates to CASSPRQANYGYTF.